This T cell receptor beta chain was identified in a study of shared clonotypes between healthy human individuals. General study findings and limits: Clonotypes not shared had lower generation probabilities than those common to all four donors.

Germline V gene data show CDR1 as SGDLS and CDR2 as YYNGEE. The CDR3 contains 15 residues. Trimming cost V 0 bases and J 9 bases; bases outside gene matches: 6. CD45RO-negative CD8 cells positively selected for CCR7 made up the naive population, which excluded terminally differentiated effector memory CD45RA+ cells. There were only Caucasian adults among the donors, and all lived in Nashville, Tennessee. The protocol was immunoSEQ multiplex PCR, while the TCRdb copy is restricted to in-frame clones and leaves out a portion. Of about 2 million clones detected, about 94% appear once; the ten largest clones hold 0.95% to 1.5%. To note about this clone: No antigen is known for it.

The specimen sequenced was naive CD8+ T cells sorted from blood. The sequence came from a man in his late teens or twenties in good health. The chain employs TRBV9 and TRBJ1-6, with 7 bases that match TRBD1. CDR3 in amino acids: CASSVEGTEGSPLHF. The DNA of the CDR3 is TGTGCCAGCAGCGTAGAAGGGACAGAAGGTTCACCCCTCCACTTT.